This T cell receptor beta chain was sequenced for a study of blood T cell repertoires in COVID-19. Germline-derived CDR1 and CDR2 are SGHAT and FQNNGV. The germline V and J ends were trimmed by 3 bases and 4 bases, with 15 bases remaining between them. The CDR3 totals 15 residues. Libraries were prepared by immunoSEQ multiplex PCR; TCRdb keeps only in-frame clonotypes and omits some of them. The table shows approximately 160,000 clones, with 83% occurring only once. This TCR derives from a woman between 50 and 59 years old who had recovered from COVID-19. The chain uses TRBV11-2 and TRBJ1-2; D unclear. The sequencing sample was made of PBMCs or T cells enriched from blood (not recorded which). The CDR3, as DNA: TGTGCCAGCAGCTTGGCGTTCGGAGCGGGCTATGGCTACACCTTC. Residues: CASSLAFGAGYGYTF.